This TCR beta chain was obtained from a study of T cells after yellow fever vaccination. Study information: Some fractions had low cell numbers, and these were prepared with SMART-Seq v4 Ultra Low Input. Overall study findings and caveats: Primary-vaccination clones mostly resurfaced post-booster (under 98% CD4, approximately 89% CD8).

The CDR3 runs 13 residues. Per the germline V gene, CDR1 is LNHDA and CDR2 is SQIVND (reference sequence). V was pared by 5 bases and J by 3 bases, with 8 bases between. Comment on this clonotype: Its antigen is unidentified.

TCRdb re-called the 5' RACE reads with MiXCR, one entry per CDR3 protein. The sample holds under 550,000 distinct CDR3 sequences, 21% seen once. The sequences come from PBMCs, collected more than 20 days after the first yellow fever vaccination. This chain uses TRBV19 with TRBJ1-5, with D maybe TRBD1 (5 bases). The receptor was derived from a man between 18 and 35 years old who received the YFV17D yellow fever vaccine. CDR3 sequence: CASSRGVNQPQHF. The CDR3 nucleotides are TGTGCCAGTAGTCGAGGGGTCAATCAGCCCCAGCATTTT.